This T cell receptor (beta chain) was sequenced in a study of T cell responses to AZD1222 COVID-19 vaccine. Sequenced by immunoSEQ multiplex PCR; TCRdb stores in-frame clones only, minus some. This sample has 75,000 to 100,000 clones, with 70% to 90% found just once. Points on this clone: Its antigen is unidentified.

CDR1 and CDR2 from the germline V gene are SGHNT and YYREEE (reference sequence). V was pared by 3 bases and J by 4 bases, with 9 bases of the junction left unmatched. This CDR3 spans 15 amino acids. Points from the study as a whole: Nearly half of spike-specific TCRs reportedly target unmutated variant regions. Baseline seropositivity occurred in only a handful of AZD1222 recipients. The repertoires were collected only after the peak T cell response. Donors were mostly white British, more females; clonal diversity possibly underestimated.

The rearrangement uses TRBV5-4 and TRBJ1-2; 7 bases agree with TRBD1. This TCR was recovered from an adult in good health. The specimen was peripheral blood, collected on day 0 of MenACWY control vaccination. This CDR3 is CASSSGQAIPYGYTF. As DNA, the CDR3 is TGTGCCAGCAGCTCAGGACAGGCGATACCCTATGGCTACACCTTC.